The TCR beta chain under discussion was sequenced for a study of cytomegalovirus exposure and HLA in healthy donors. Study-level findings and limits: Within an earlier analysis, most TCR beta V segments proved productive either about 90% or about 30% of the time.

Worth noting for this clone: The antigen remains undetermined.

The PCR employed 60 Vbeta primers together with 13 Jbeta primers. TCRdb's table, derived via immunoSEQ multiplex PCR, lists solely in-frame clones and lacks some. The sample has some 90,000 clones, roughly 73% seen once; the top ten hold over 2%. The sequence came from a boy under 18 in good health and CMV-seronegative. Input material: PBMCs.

The CDR3 nucleotides read TGTGCCAGCAGTTCGAGACAGGGGGCAGATGGCTACACCTTC. This sequence encodes CASSSRQGADGYTF. The rearrangement uses TRBV6-5 and TRBJ1-2; 10 bases match TRBD1. CDR1 and CDR2 from the germline V gene are MNHEY and SVGAGI. The CDR3 is 14 residues long. J gave up 6 bases and V 4 bases, and 5 bases lay outside the gene matches.